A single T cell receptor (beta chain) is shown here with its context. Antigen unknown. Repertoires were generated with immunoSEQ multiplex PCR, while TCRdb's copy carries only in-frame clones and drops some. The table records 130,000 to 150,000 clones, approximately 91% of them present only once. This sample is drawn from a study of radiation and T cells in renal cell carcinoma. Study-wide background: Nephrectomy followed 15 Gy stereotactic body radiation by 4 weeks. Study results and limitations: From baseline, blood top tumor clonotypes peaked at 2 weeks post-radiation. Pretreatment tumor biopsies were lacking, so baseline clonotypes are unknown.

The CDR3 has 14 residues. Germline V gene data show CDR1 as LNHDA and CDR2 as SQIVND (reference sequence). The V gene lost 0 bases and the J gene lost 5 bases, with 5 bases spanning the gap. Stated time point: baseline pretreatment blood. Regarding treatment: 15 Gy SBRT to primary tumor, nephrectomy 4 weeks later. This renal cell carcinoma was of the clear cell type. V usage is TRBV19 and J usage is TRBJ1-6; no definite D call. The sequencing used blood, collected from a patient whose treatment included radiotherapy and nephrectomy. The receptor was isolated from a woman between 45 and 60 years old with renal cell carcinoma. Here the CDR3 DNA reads TGTGCCAGTAGTATAGAGGCGAATAATTCACCCCTCCACTTT. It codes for CASSIEANNSPLHF.